This T cell receptor beta chain was sequenced during a study of cytomegalovirus exposure and HLA in healthy donors. Whole-study context: From donors who were HLA-typed, an early data release held 80 million to 85 million unique TCRs. Study-wide findings and caveats: The authors later linked a missense DCLRE1C variant to TCR beta V- and J-gene trimming. In a later analysis, at a false discovery rate of 0.05, roughly 17,000 TCR beta sequences were associated with HLA alleles.

This clone was picked up a small number of times. Its specificity is not known. Germline V gene sequence: CDR1 SGHTA, CDR2 FQGNSA. The CDR3 length is 17 residues. V lost 2 bases and J lost 6; bases outside the gene matches: 13. PCR primers comprised 60 Vbeta and 13 Jbeta primers. Sequencing used immunoSEQ multiplex PCR; TCRdb keeps in-frame clones, though not all of them. The data show around 200,000 clones, around three quarters seen once. Unrecorded immune exposure was likely among donors, who were nominally healthy when sampled. The receptor was derived from a woman in her 30s in good health and CMV-seropositive. V is TRBV7-2 and J is TRBJ2-1; TRBD2 agrees at 7 bases. The sample was PBMCs. CDR3 nucleotides: TGTGCCAGCAGCTTAAATTCAGGGCGGGAGAGACCCAATGAGCAGTTCTTC. Residues: CASSLNSGRERPNEQFF.